This TCR beta chain was captured by sequencing in a study of radiotherapy plus CTLA-4 blockade in lung cancer. Study as a whole: There were objective responses in around 18% of patients, and 30% to 35% had disease control.

Losses at the gene ends were 7 bases for V and 3 bases for J; bases not matched to a gene: 8. In germline, CDR1 is MRHNA, CDR2 SNTAGT. The CDR3 length is 14 residues. TCRdb keeps only in-frame clones here, not all; method: immunoSEQ multiplex PCR. This table has 65,000 to 70,000 clones, roughly 85% appearing once. This receptor was obtained from a human donor with non-small cell lung cancer who had a complete response to radiotherapy plus ipilimumab. Sequencing was performed on peripheral blood, taken from a patient treated with radiotherapy plus ipilimumab. The V call is TRBV6-4, the J call TRBJ1-2; 7 nucleotides line up with TRBD1. The chain's CDR3 is CASTQDRSDYGYTF. The CDR3 nucleotides read TGTGCCAGCACCCAGGACAGGTCGGACTATGGCTACACCTTC.